This passage covers 21 T cell receptor beta chains from one sample sequenced in a study of Ad26.COV2.S vaccination and SARS-CoV-2 variants. Treatment meaning: some 19 received Ad26.COV2.S at low or high dose, single or two shots; 5 received placebo; per-sample allocation not given. Sampling happened 63 days after the first vaccine or placebo injection. Sequencing was performed with immunoSEQ multiplex PCR; in TCRdb, only in-frame clones are kept and a portion is missing. The table has roughly 510,000 clones, around 90% seen once. The sequencing here drew on peripheral blood, taken in a trial of Ad26.COV2.S vaccine versus placebo. These receptors were obtained from a person between 18 and 65 years old who received the Ad26.COV2.S COVID-19 vaccine or a placebo.

The V and J genes are TRBV4-3 and TRBJ2-5; 7 nucleotides agree with TRBD1. The CDR3 extends over 14 amino acids. From germline, CDR1 is LGHNA and CDR2 YSLEER. J was trimmed by 1 base and V by 4 bases; bases with no gene match: 3. The CDR3 region is CASSPGTAQETQYF. The DNA for the CDR3 is TGCGCCAGCAGCCCAGGGACAGCCCAAGAGACCCAGTACTTC.

A few counts support this clone. This rearrangement joins TRBV7-7 to TRBJ2-2; possible D gene TRBD2, 6 bases. CDR3 size: 15 residues. Germline V gene data show CDR1 as SSHAT and CDR2 as FNYEAQ (reference sequence). The ends were cut back, 1 base at V and 5 bases at J, with 11 bases in the middle. The CDR3 DNA follows: TGTGCCAGCAGCTTAGGTGGAGGGTTTACCGGGGAGCTGTTTTTT. Translation gives CASSLGGGFTGELFF.

The gene calls are TRBV5-1 and TRBJ2-1; D gene uncertain. Germline V gene lookup returns CDR1 SGHRS and CDR2 YFSETQ. Trimming pared 0 bases from V and 9 bases from J, leaving 7 bases between. This CDR3 is 12 amino acids long. The chain's CDR3 is CASSLELGEQFF. DNA for the CDR3: TGCGCCAGCAGCTTGGAGTTAGGTGAGCAGTTCTTC.

This sequence joins TRBV11-2 and TRBJ2-7; 9 bases fit TRBD1. Trimming took 5 bases from V and 7 from J; bases not matched to a gene: 15. Germline V gene sequence: CDR1 SGHAT, CDR2 FQNNGV. The CDR3 is 16 residues long. CDR3 protein: CASSALGTGTRGEQYF. In DNA, the CDR3 is TGTGCCAGCAGCGCCCTTGGGACAGGGACGAGGGGGGAGCAGTACTTC.

As DNA, the CDR3 is TGTGCCAGCAGCCTAACAGGGGTTGCTGAAAAACTGTTTTTT. This translates into CASSLTGVAEKLFF. The gene calls are TRBV7-9 and TRBJ1-4, with 7 positions matching TRBD1. J was trimmed by 7 bases and V by 5 bases; bases with no gene match: 7. The CDR3 contains 14 residues. Germline CDR1 and CDR2: SEHNR and FQNEAQ (reference sequence).

The rearrangement joins TRBV6-5 to TRBJ1-4, with a tentative D call TRBD1 (5 bases). Germline lookup yields CDR1 MNHEY and CDR2 SVGAGI. With 2 bases removed from V and 4 bases from J, the gap between germline ends came to 8 bases. The CDR3 is made up of 14 amino acids. The CDR3 here is CASSYRGGNEKLFF. In nucleotides, the CDR3 is TGTGCCAGCAGTTACCGGGGGGGTAATGAAAAACTGTTTTTT.

The chain links TRBV6-5 to TRBJ2-7; 7 bases agree with TRBD1. This CDR3 spans 14 amino acids. Germline V gene lookup returns CDR1 MNHEY and CDR2 SVGAGI. V was pared by 5 bases and J by 4 bases, with 8 bases of the junction left unmatched. Here the CDR3 reads CASSTDRVLYEQYF. The DNA for the CDR3 is TGTGCCAGCAGTACCGACAGGGTCTTGTACGAGCAGTACTTC.

This sequence joins TRBV6-2 or TRBV6-3 and TRBJ2-3; 12 nucleotides line up with TRBD2. Trimming at V came to 5 bases and at J to 6 bases, leaving 6 bases not matched to a gene. The CDR3 contains 15 residues. CDR1 is MNHEY, CDR2 SVGEGT, per germline. The CDR3, as DNA: TGTGCCAGCAGTCCGTGGACTAGCGGGATCGATACGCAGTATTTT. It codes for CASSPWTSGIDTQYF.

This chain uses TRBV19 with TRBJ1-2; D unresolved. Trimming pared 7 bases from V and 8 bases from J, leaving 29 bases between. This CDR3 spans 17 amino acids. Germline V gives CDR1 LNHDA, CDR2 SQIVND (reference sequence). The DNA of the CDR3 is TGTGCCAGTATAGCGTTGATGGGTCGGAGTAGAGGGAGAGGCTACACCTTC. Translating it yields CASIALMGRSRGRGYTF.

This clone was detected only once. The V gene is TRBV4-3, the J gene TRBJ2-7; TRBD1 agrees at 9 bases. CDR3 size: 16 residues. The V and J ends lost 2 bases and 2 bases, in that order; junction bases with no gene match: 7. Germline V gene sequence: CDR1 LGHNA, CDR2 YSLEER. CDR3 nucleotide sequence: TGCGCCAGCAGCCAACTGACCGGGACAGGGCCCTACGAGCAGTACTTC. Translated, it gives CASSQLTGTGPYEQYF.

J is TRBJ2-2 and V is TRBV7-2; D perhaps matches TRBD2 (6 bases). The CDR3 is 16 amino acids. Per germline, CDR1 SGHTA and CDR2 FQGNSA. Trimming took off 4 bases at V and 1 base at J, with 13 bases between the two ends. The CDR3 sequence: CASSSRLVMNTGELFF. CDR3 bases: TGTGCCAGCAGCTCCCGACTAGTAATGAACACCGGGGAGCTGTTTTTT.

The chain is built from TRBV19 and TRBJ1-5; 10 nucleotides match TRBD1. Germline V CDR1 and CDR2: LNHDA, SQIVND (reference sequence). J was trimmed by 4 bases and V by 4 bases; bases with no gene match: 4. The CDR3 is 15 residues long. The CDR3 sequence is CASSSGTGANQPQHF. The CDR3 DNA reads TGTGCCAGTAGTAGTGGGACAGGGGCGAATCAGCCCCAGCATTTT.

This clone is a singleton in its sample. The J gene is TRBJ2-7, the V gene TRBV20-1; 7 bases align to TRBD1. V lost 3 bases and J lost 7; bases outside the gene matches: 9. Germline assignment: CDR1 DFQATT and CDR2 SNEGSKA (reference sequence). The CDR3 is made up of 13 amino acids. CDR3 sequence: CSASVQGLREQYF. CDR3 in DNA: TGCAGTGCTAGTGTACAGGGGCTCAGGGAGCAGTACTTC.

V and J are TRBV21-1 and TRBJ2-5; TRBD2 is the table's D call, not checked against the DNA. TRBV21-1 is recorded as a pseudogene. CDR3 size: 17 residues. The CDR3 coding sequence is TGTGCCAGCAGGAAAAAACGGCCTAGCGGGTGGATGGGGACCCAGTACTTC. It yields the protein CASRKKRPSGWMGTQYF.

The chain carries TRBV6-1 and TRBJ2-5; a weak D match, TRBD2 (7 bases). Trimming shortened V by 2 bases and J by 5 bases, and 12 bases separated the two germline ends. The length of the CDR3 is 14 residues. Looked up from germline, CDR1 is MNHNS and CDR2 is SASEGT. The CDR3 spells CASSERGGRETQYF. CDR3 nucleotide sequence: TGTGCCAGCAGTGAAAGGGGGGGGCGGGAGACCCAGTACTTC.

The J gene is TRBJ1-5, the V gene TRBV3-1 (or the pseudogene TRBV3-2); D unclear. Germline CDR1 reads LGHDT; CDR2 reads YNNKEL (reference sequence). The CDR3 is 15 residues long. V was clipped by 0 bases and J by 7 bases, with 13 bases between them. The CDR3 region has the DNA TGTGCCAGCAGCCAAGATACCGCCGGAGGCCAGCCCCAGCATTTT. Its protein product is CASSQDTAGGQPQHF.

In regard to this clone: Its ends do not fully match the called genes, so a read error is possible. V and J are TRBV24-1 and TRBJ2-5; no clear D. The germline CDR1 and CDR2 sequences are KGHDR and SFDVKD. CDR3 length: 12 amino acids. The CDR3 nucleotides are TGTGCCACCAGTGATTTGGTGGGTTGGGTTGACTTC. It is translated as CATSDLVGWVDF.

With respect to this clone: This CDR3 is also generated by other DNA sequences in the sample. The V and J genes are TRBV30 and TRBJ1-1; D uncertain. Trimming pared 0 bases from V and 7 bases from J, leaving 6 bases between. CDR1 GTSNPN and CDR2 SVGIG come from the germline V gene (reference sequence). The CDR3 is 11 residues long. In DNA form, the CDR3 reads TGTGCCTGGAGTGTACTAGGTGAAGCTTTCTTT. It is translated as CAWSVLGEAFF.

The chain uses TRBV27 and TRBJ2-3; TRBD1 matches 7 bases. CDR1 MNHEY and CDR2 SMNVEV come from the germline V gene (reference sequence). The CDR3 has 12 residues. The ends lost 6 bases at V and 6 bases at J; junction bases unmatched: 3. The CDR3 sequence: CASRKGADTQYF. The DNA for the CDR3 is TGTGCCAGCAGGAAGGGGGCCGATACGCAGTATTTT.

J is TRBJ2-1 and V is TRBV6-5; D not certain. Trimming pared 7 bases from V and 12 bases from J, leaving 13 bases between. The CDR3 covers 11 residues. Per the germline V gene, CDR1 is MNHEY and CDR2 is SVGAGI. The CDR3 nucleotides read TGTGCCAGCAAAGGAGTCCTAGGGCAGTTCTTC. Its translation: CASKGVLGQFF.

The chain joins TRBV5-1 to TRBJ2-3, with D perhaps TRBD2 (7 bases). Looked up from germline, CDR1 is SGHRS and CDR2 is YFSETQ. The CDR3 consists of 16 residues. V was cut by 0 bases and J by 4 bases, with 15 bases left in between. The CDR3 DNA follows: TGCGCCAGCAGCTTGGCGGGCGGGGGCCCCGCAGATACGCAGTATTTT. This codes for CASSLAGGGPADTQYF.